Listed below are T cell receptor beta chains from one sample, sequenced in a study of T cells in Graves' hyperthyroidism and ophthalmopathy. TCRdb reanalysed the multiplex PCR reads using MiXCR and keeps one entry per CDR3 protein. The data contain more than 95,000 distinct CDR3 sequences, 47% of them singletons. The sequenced material came from blood. These receptors came from a man aged 35 to 55 with Graves' hyperthyroidism. Each CDR3 is given with its conserved first and last residue. The D gene is left open where the match is weak.

cdr3_aa v_call d_call j_call
CSCLVAGPTYSNQPQHF TRBV29-1 . TRBJ1-5
CASSQDRGDPEQYF TRBV4-3 TRBD2 TRBJ2-7
CASSFDRGLEAFF TRBV5-1 TRBD1 TRBJ1-1
CATSASGLAGDEQFF TRBV24-1 TRBD2 TRBJ2-1
CSANGLAGNEQYF TRBV20-1 TRBD2 TRBJ2-7
CASSPREGTGYNSPLHF TRBV9 TRBD1 TRBJ1-6
CANNRVAVEQFF TRBV6-4 . TRBJ2-1
CAWSGVNSPLHF TRBV30 . TRBJ1-6
CASRSGQGSSGNTIYF TRBV10-2 TRBD1 TRBJ1-3
CASSYESGLASGELFF TRBV6-5 TRBD2 TRBJ2-2
CATSSSGLAGGKREETQYF TRBV15 TRBD2 TRBJ2-5
CASSQGLPTSGSWELFF TRBV4-3 TRBD2 TRBJ2-2
CASSIGGLLETQYF TRBV19 . TRBJ2-5
CASSFSGRLTDTQYF TRBV5-8 TRBD2 TRBJ2-3
CASSPVFRDPNQPQHF TRBV7-2 . TRBJ1-5
CASSSPDTYNEQFF TRBV6-5 . TRBJ2-1
CASSSEPLAGVTDTQYF TRBV7-2 TRBD2 TRBJ2-3
CASSPGSSNYGYTF TRBV7-7 . TRBJ1-2
CASSLVGTLNEQFF TRBV11-2 . TRBJ2-1